Shown below are 9 T cell receptor beta chains from a single sample sequenced in a study of Graves' ophthalmopathy and Graves' hyperthyroidism. RNA served as the template for amplifying TCR beta CDR3 regions. The first-round RT-PCR employed HTBI primers together with the Qiagen OneStep RT-PCR kit. A multiplex PCR was then performed as the second round. TCRdb itself ran the multiplex PCR reads through MiXCR, one entry per CDR3 protein. The sample consists of about 550,000 distinct CDR3 sequences, about two fifths of them appearing once. The sequenced sample consisted of peripheral blood or thyroid tissue (not recorded which). These TCRs come from an adult man with Graves' hyperthyroidism.

This clonotype was found many times. CDR3: CASSPLGRLTAQETQYF. CDR3 nucleotide sequence: TGTGCCAGCAGCCCACTGGGCAGGCTGACTGCTCAAGAGACCCAGTACTTC. The chain carries TRBV7-9 and TRBJ2-5, with D uncertain. The V end was cut by 5 bases, the J end by 2 bases, with 21 bases between. Germline CDR1 SEHNR, CDR2 FQNEAQ (reference sequence). The CDR3 covers 17 residues. Full variable domain (outside the CDR3, taken from reference TRBV7-9 and TRBJ2-5): DTGVSQNPRHKITKRGQNVTFRCDPISEHNRLYWYRQTLGQGPEFLTYFQNEAQLEKSRLLSDRFSAERPKGSFSTLEIQRTEQGDSAMYLCASSPLGRLTAQETQYFGPGTRLLVL.

This clonotype was detected ten times or more. V is TRBV5-1 and J is TRBJ2-7, with D possibly being TRBD1 (6 bases). The CDR3 is 13 amino acids. Germline V gene sequence: CDR1 SGHRS, CDR2 YFSETQ. The V end was cut by 4 bases, the J end by 9 bases, with 17 bases between. The CDR3 loop is CASSVQDSERQYF. CDR3 bases: TGCGCCAGCAGCGTTCAGGACAGTGAGAGGCAGTACTTC.

This clonotype was counted only a few times. Because the CDR3's place on the DNA is in doubt, the DNA is left out and the CDR3 is given as listed by TCRdb. The chain employs TRBV7-9 and TRBJ2-7; the table names TRBD2, a call not compared with the DNA. A total of 19 residues make up the CDR3, ends included. From germline, CDR1 is SEHNR and CDR2 FQNEAQ (reference sequence). CDR3 residues: CASSFYICSARRSSYEQYF.

Comments on this clonotype: It may be a read error: a sequence one base away is much more abundant. The V call is TRBV29-1, the J call TRBJ1-3, with D uncertain. Trimming left V 5 bases short and J 0 bases short, with 5 bases between. Germline loops: CDR1 SQVTM, CDR2 ANQGSEA. This CDR3 has 12 amino acids. This CDR3 reads CSVKDSGNTIYF. The DNA of the CDR3 is TGCAGCGTTAAGGACTCTGGAAACACCATATATTTT.

This clonotype was counted ten times or more. This chain joins TRBV5-1 and TRBJ2-5; D is perhaps TRBD1 or TRBD2 (5 bases each). Deletions cut 7 bases from V and 1 base from J, with 14 bases between. Germline lookup yields CDR1 SGHRS and CDR2 YFSETQ. The CDR3 is 14 amino acids. The CDR3, as DNA: TGCGCCAGCGGACCGGGACCACCCCAAGAGACCCAGTACTTC. It specifies CASGPGPPQETQYF. The full variable domain, with the rest looked up from reference TRBV5-1 and TRBJ2-5, is KAGVTQTPRYLIKTRGQQVTLSCSPISGHRSVSWYQQTPGQGLQFLFEYFSETQRNKGNFPGRFSGRQFSNSRSEMNVSTLELGDSALYLCASGPGPPQETQYFGPGTRLLVL.

On this clonotype: The missing conserved phenylalanine or tryptophan at the end of this CDR3 makes a read error likely. The rearrangement joins TRBV5-1 to TRBJ1-1, with D perhaps TRBD1 (6 bases). There are 18 residues in the CDR3. Trimming cost V 0 bases and J 0 bases, with 18 bases left between them. Germline assignment: CDR1 SGHRS and CDR2 YFSETQ. The CDR3 spells CASSLVGTSIYLNTEAFS. For the CDR3, the DNA is TGCGCCAGCAGCTTGGTAGGGACATCGATATACTTGAACACTGAAGCTTTCTCT.

This clonotype was picked up many times. This rearrangement joins TRBV20-1 to TRBJ1-6; weak D call: TRBD1 (5 bases). Per the germline V gene, CDR1 is DFQATT and CDR2 is SNEGSKA (reference sequence). The CDR3 is 15 amino acids. With 1 base removed from V and 5 bases from J, the gap between germline ends came to 12 bases. The CDR3 coding sequence is TGCAGTGCTAGAGTGGGGGGGACGAATAATTCACCCCTCCACTTT. As protein: CSARVGGTNNSPLHF.

This clonotype was observed a handful of times. This chain links TRBV7-9 with TRBJ2-2, with 12 bases lining up with TRBD2. With 5 bases clipped from V and 0 bases from J, the junction kept 7 bases outside the gene matches. CDR1 is SEHNR, CDR2 FQNEAQ, per germline (reference sequence). The CDR3 extends over 18 amino acids. This CDR3 is CASSGRLAGAANTGELFF. The CDR3, as DNA: TGTGCCAGCAGCGGCCGACTAGCGGGGGCCGCGAACACCGGGGAGCTGTTTTTT.

The V call is TRBV7-3, the J call TRBJ2-3; D perhaps matches TRBD2 (5 bases). The CDR3 is 15 residues long. V was trimmed by 1 base and J by 0 bases, leaving 8 bases between them. Germline-derived CDR1 and CDR2 are SGHTA and FQGTGA. CDR3 in amino acids: CASSLSRGSTDTQYF. CDR3 bases: TGTGCCAGCAGCTTAAGTCGGGGAAGCACAGATACGCAGTATTTT.